The following is a TCR beta chain sequence with its context. Its antigen is undetermined. The entry originates in a study of T cell responses to AZD1222 COVID-19 vaccine. From germline, CDR1 is LNHDA and CDR2 SQIVND (reference sequence). Trimming took off 8 bases at V and 2 bases at J, with 16 bases between the two ends. The CDR3 is made up of 15 amino acids. Second doses were pooled across both intervals (about 4 or about 12 weeks). Clones were read by immunoSEQ multiplex PCR, and TCRdb kept only the in-frame ones, dropping some. The sample comprises more than 95,000 clones, 86% of which are singletons, and approximately 16% rests with the top ten. The study's findings and limits: Clonal diversity may have been underestimated in mostly white British donors. A rise in Spike-specific TCR breadth and depth followed two AZD1222 doses.

This receptor was taken from an adult who received the AZD1222 COVID-19 vaccine. The chain employs TRBV19 and TRBJ1-5; TRBD1 is a possible D gene (5 bases). The sequenced sample was peripheral blood, obtained 28 days after the second AZD1222 dose. In DNA form, the CDR3 reads TGTGCCAGTGCCGGCCCGGGGGACGGCAATCAGCCCCAGCATTTT. This codes for CASAGPGDGNQPQHF.